The clone carrying this TCR beta chain was picked up many times. Its antigen remains unidentified. This sample is drawn from a study of T-cell reconstitution after alpha-beta-depleted transplantation in children. Whole-study results and caveats: The main origin of T-cell counts and diversity one year after transplant was newly produced T cells. Surviving recipient T cells and thymic progenitors accounted for the high day-60 TCRbeta diversity observed in some patients. Alpha-beta T cells present about two months after transplant were reported to originate from several hundred expanded graft clones.

The CDR3 is made up of 15 amino acids. The germline CDR1 and CDR2 sequences are SGHVS and FQNEAQ. Deletions cut 1 base from V and 4 bases from J, with 10 bases between. During its preparation, the TCRbeta library received unique molecular identifiers. MiXCR, applied by TCRdb to the PCR reads, yields one record per CDR3 protein. The table includes more than 40,000 distinct CDR3 sequences, around 9.2% detected once. The receptor was isolated from a male patient aged 2-10 years who had a stem cell transplant for chronic granulomatous disease, so the T cells may come from the graft donor. Specimen: PBMCs, mostly from graft donor cells, collected 60 days after TCRalphabeta/CD19-depleted stem cell transplant. The chain joins TRBV7-8 to TRBJ2-2; TRBD1 might be the D (6 bases). CDR3 loop: CASSLVQQGTGELFF. The CDR3 DNA reads TGTGCCAGCAGCTTAGTTCAACAGGGCACCGGGGAGCTGTTTTTT.